A single sample gave rise to the 28 T cell receptor beta chains below, sequenced in a study of Ad26.COV2.S vaccination and SARS-CoV-2 variants. Libraries were prepared by immunoSEQ multiplex PCR; TCRdb keeps only in-frame clonotypes and omits some of them. The table includes about 420,000 clones, around nine tenths detected once. Stated treatment: 19 received Ad26.COV2.S at low or high dose, single or two shots; roughly 5 received placebo; per-sample allocation not given. Vaccine and placebo recipients were sampled on day 63 after the first injection. The sequences come from peripheral blood, collected in a trial of Ad26.COV2.S vaccine versus placebo. These receptor sequences come from a person aged 18-60 years who received the Ad26.COV2.S COVID-19 vaccine or a placebo.

The chain couples TRBV9 to TRBJ2-2; 7 bases agree with TRBD2. The CDR3 has 15 amino acids. In germline, CDR1 is SGDLS, CDR2 YYNGEE. The V segment lost 0 bases and the J segment 5 bases; nucleotides outside the gene matches: 4. CDR3 in amino acids: CASSVASGGTGELFF. CDR3 DNA sequence: TGTGCCAGCAGCGTAGCTTCGGGGGGAACCGGGGAGCTGTTTTTT.

The rearrangement links TRBV5-1 to TRBJ2-1; 9 nucleotides match TRBD1. This CDR3 is 16 amino acids long. Germline CDR1 SGHRS, CDR2 YFSETQ. J lost 2 bases, V lost 1 base, and 4 bases had no gene match. In DNA, the CDR3 is TGCGCCAGCAGCTTGTACGGGGACAGGGCCTACAATGAGCAGTTCTTC. It translates to CASSLYGDRAYNEQFF.

The chain links TRBV7-9 to TRBJ1-2, with D perhaps matching TRBD1 (6 bases). From germline, CDR1 is SEHNR and CDR2 FQNEAQ (reference sequence). CDR3 size: 15 residues. V lost 0 bases and J lost 5, with 13 bases in between. The CDR3 reads CASSLADLTGYGYTF. The CDR3 DNA follows: TGTGCCAGCAGCTTAGCGGACTTAACAGGGTATGGCTACACCTTC.

This chain connects TRBV5-1 to TRBJ2-7, with 11 bases lining up with TRBD1. Germline lookup yields CDR1 SGHRS and CDR2 YFSETQ. Trimming took 4 bases from V and 1 from J; bases not matched to a gene: 7. This CDR3 is built from 16 residues. The CDR3 spells CASSPRDRGFSYEQYF. The CDR3 bases are TGCGCCAGCAGCCCCCGGGACAGGGGGTTTTCCTACGAGCAGTACTTC.

The chain employs TRBV19 and TRBJ1-5, with D unclear. The CDR3 covers 15 residues. V lost 3 bases, J lost 7 bases, and 16 bases lay in between. Germline V lookup: CDR1 LNHDA, CDR2 SQIVND (reference sequence). The chain's CDR3 is CASSIGHRGGQPQHF. The CDR3, as DNA: TGTGCCAGTAGTATTGGGCATCGGGGTGGACAGCCCCAGCATTTT.

This chain uses TRBV5-1 with TRBJ1-2, with a possible D match to TRBD1 (6 bases). V lost 0 bases to trimming and J lost 4 bases, with 7 bases between them. This CDR3 is built from 13 residues. From germline, CDR1 is SGHRS and CDR2 YFSETQ. This CDR3 reads CASSLVGGYGYTF. DNA of the CDR3: TGCGCCAGCAGCTTGGTAGGGGGCTATGGCTACACCTTC.

The CDR3 nucleotides read TGCGCCAGCAGCCAAGTCTTGACGGCGGAGGCCACAGATACGCAGTATTTT. This translates into CASSQVLTAEATDTQYF. V and J are TRBV4-1 and TRBJ2-3, with a possible D match to TRBD2 (5 bases). This CDR3 has 17 amino acids. The germline V gene has CDR1 MGHRA and CDR2 YSYEKL. V dropped 1 base and J dropped 2 bases, with 16 bases sitting between them.

The CDR3 spells CASSAGQGTYEQYF. The CDR3 coding sequence is TGTGCCAGCAGTGCGGGGCAGGGTACGTACGAGCAGTACTTC. The V gene is TRBV9, the J gene TRBJ2-7, with D possibly matching TRBD2 (6 bases). The CDR3 sequence is 14 residues long. V lost 5 bases, J lost 4 bases, and 16 bases lay in between. CDR1 is SGDLS and CDR2 is YYNGEE in the germline V gene.

The V and J genes are TRBV6-2 or TRBV6-3 and TRBJ2-7, with D perhaps assigned TRBD1 or TRBD2 (5 bases each). The CDR3 spans 14 residues. V lost 4 bases and J 2 bases, leaving 12 bases between the germline ends. Germline-derived CDR1 and CDR2 are MNHEY and SVGEGT. The DNA for the CDR3 is TGTGCCAGCAGTTTTCCAGGGACGGCCTACGAGCAGTACTTC. Amino acid sequence: CASSFPGTAYEQYF.

The chain links TRBV27 to TRBJ1-2; possibly TRBD1 for D (6 bases). CDR3 length: 14 residues. CDR1 and CDR2 from the germline V gene are MNHEY and SMNVEV (reference sequence). Trimming took 2 bases from V and 5 from J, leaving 12 bases between them. The CDR3 DNA reads TGTGCCAGCAGTTTAGGCAGCCAGGGGTATGGCTACACCTTC. Residues: CASSLGSQGYGYTF.

This chain joins TRBV7-9 and TRBJ2-1; 7 bases are shared with TRBD2. Losses at the gene ends were 1 base for V and 5 bases for J; bases not matched to a gene: 2. The CDR3 is 14 amino acids. Germline CDR1 is SEHNR and CDR2 is FQNEAQ (reference sequence). The CDR3 loop is CASSLGDYNNEQFF. CDR3 bases: TGTGCCAGCAGCTTAGGGGACTACAACAATGAGCAGTTCTTC.

The gene calls are TRBV6-2 or TRBV6-3 and TRBJ2-1; perhaps TRBD1 as D (5 bases). The CDR3 covers 16 residues. Germline CDR1 reads MNHEY; CDR2 reads SVGEGT. V lost 0 bases and J 2 bases, leaving 11 bases between the germline ends. The CDR3 nucleotides read TGTGCCAGCAGTTACTCATTTACAGGCACCTACAATGAGCAGTTCTTC. Amino acid sequence: CASSYSFTGTYNEQFF.

This sequence joins TRBV6-2 or TRBV6-3 and TRBJ2-7; D gene unclear. Trimming stripped 0 bases from V and 2 bases from J, with 8 bases between. Germline-derived CDR1 and CDR2 are MNHEY and SVGEGT. The CDR3 has 14 residues. The CDR3 DNA follows: TGTGCCAGCAGTTACTCTCCTTCGCCCTACGAGCAGTACTTC. Its translation is CASSYSPSPYEQYF.

The J gene is TRBJ2-7, the V gene TRBV7-9; a possible D gene is TRBD2 (7 bases). The CDR3 has 15 amino acids. CDR1 and CDR2 (germline): SEHNR, FQNEAQ (reference sequence). V gave up 1 base and J gave up 3 bases, with 13 bases separating them. CDR3 region: CASSLVGGGDYEQYF. DNA of the CDR3: TGTGCCAGCAGCTTAGTAGGAGGGGGGGACTACGAGCAGTACTTC.

This rearrangement joins TRBV5-1 to TRBJ2-3, with D maybe TRBD2 (6 bases). V was cut by 0 bases and J by 6 bases, with 17 bases left in between. CDR1 is SGHRS, CDR2 YFSETQ, per germline. CDR3 length: 16 residues. The CDR3 nucleotides read TGCGCCAGCAGCTTGGAGGTCTTGGGGGGTCGGGATACGCAGTATTTT. It is translated as CASSLEVLGGRDTQYF.

The CDR3 DNA reads as TGTGCCAGCAGCACGCCCGTCGAACAATACATAAGCTCCTATAATTCACCCCTCCACTTT. Amino acids: CASSTPVEQYISSYNSPLHF. V and J are TRBV7-9 and TRBJ1-6; D is ambiguous. With 5 bases removed from V and 0 bases from J, the gap between germline ends came to 23 bases. Germline values: CDR1 SEHNR, CDR2 FQNEAQ (reference sequence). This CDR3 contains 20 residues.

V and J are TRBV18 and TRBJ1-4; 7 bases fit TRBD1. Germline CDR1 reads KGHSH; CDR2 reads LQKENI. This CDR3 region has 14 residues. V lost 3 bases, J lost 5 bases, and 3 bases stayed unmatched. The CDR3 DNA is TGTGCCAGCTCACCGAGGGGGCACAATGAAAAACTGTTTTTT. This translates into CASSPRGHNEKLFF.

The chain combines TRBV2 with TRBJ2-1, with D hard to call. The CDR3 runs 14 residues. The V and J ends lost 3 bases and 0 bases respectively, with 6 bases between them. Germline CDR1 and CDR2: SNHLY and FYNNEI. CDR3 in DNA: TGTGCCAGCAGTGAGGAGTACTCCTACAATGAGCAGTTCTTC. Translated, it gives CASSEEYSYNEQFF.

V usage is TRBV29-1 and J usage is TRBJ2-7; 7 bases fit TRBD1. Germline CDR1 SQVTM, CDR2 ANQGSEA. The J segment lost 4 bases and the V segment lost 5 bases, leaving 2 bases of the junction unmatched. There are 11 residues in the CDR3. This chain's CDR3 is CSVRDSYEQYF. CDR3 nucleotide sequence: TGCAGCGTTAGGGACAGTTACGAGCAGTACTTC.

The chain uses TRBV3-1 (or the pseudogene TRBV3-2) and TRBJ1-5; possibly TRBD1 for D (5 bases). The V end lost 0 bases, the J end lost 0 bases, and 18 bases lay between the germline ends. This CDR3 has 19 residues. CDR1 is LGHDT, CDR2 YNNKEL, per germline (reference sequence). CDR3 DNA: TGTGCCAGCAGCCAAGAAGCGGGACCGAGGGGATATAGCAATCAGCCCCAGCATTTT. It is translated as CASSQEAGPRGYSNQPQHF.

This clone was counted between two and nine times. This chain connects TRBV11-2 to TRBJ2-7, with 8 bases fitting TRBD1. J was trimmed by 1 base and V by 2 bases; bases with no gene match: 4. Germline CDR1 and CDR2: SGHAT and FQNNGV. The CDR3 is 15 amino acids. CDR3 sequence (DNA): TGTGCCAGCAGCTTAAACAGGGGGGATTCCTACGAGCAGTACTTC. Translated, it gives CASSLNRGDSYEQYF.

The V and J genes are TRBV6-5 and TRBJ2-5, with 9 bases identical to TRBD2. The CDR3 is made up of 15 amino acids. V shed 2 bases, J shed 6 bases, and the junction held 7 bases outside the gene matches. The V gene's germline CDR1 is MNHEY and CDR2 SVGAGI. DNA for the CDR3: TGTGCCAGCAGTTACGGGCGGGGGGGCTCCAAGACCCAGTACTTC. Encoded protein: CASSYGRGGSKTQYF.

The CDR3 bases are TGTGCCAGTACCTTCAGACAGGGACGATTCTATGGCTACACCTTC. It is translated as CASTFRQGRFYGYTF. The chain uses TRBV19 and TRBJ1-2; TRBD1 matches 7 bases. In germline, CDR1 is LNHDA, CDR2 SQIVND (reference sequence). The CDR3 length is 15 residues. V dropped 7 bases and J dropped 4; count of bases not matched to a gene: 12.

This chain links TRBV9 with TRBJ2-2; 13 bases align to TRBD2. This CDR3 region has 17 residues. Trimming cost V 3 bases and J 5 bases; bases outside gene matches: 7. From germline, CDR1 is SGDLS and CDR2 YYNGEE. The CDR3 region is CASSGWGLAGRTGELFF. The CDR3, as DNA: TGTGCCAGCAGCGGCTGGGGACTAGCGGGGAGGACCGGGGAGCTGTTTTTT. Together with reference TRBV9 and TRBJ2-2, the CDR3 gives the full variable domain: DSGVTQTPKHLITATGQRVTLRCSPRSGDLSVYWYQQSLDQGLQFLIQYYNGEERAKGNILERFSAQQFPDLHSELNLSSLELGDSALYFCASSGWGLAGRTGELFFGEGSRLTVL.

This clone was found a few times. The rearrangement uses TRBV6-5 and TRBJ2-2, with 8 bases fitting TRBD1. Germline values: CDR1 MNHEY, CDR2 SVGAGI. The CDR3 totals 14 residues. J lost 4 bases, V lost 6 bases, and 4 bases had no gene match. This CDR3 reads CASRDRATTGELFF. The DNA of the CDR3 is TGTGCCAGCAGGGACAGGGCTACCACCGGGGAGCTGTTTTTT.

The V gene is TRBV19, the J gene TRBJ2-7, with TRBD2 identical over 11 bases. The CDR3 consists of 16 residues. Trimming took 5 bases from V and 4 from J; bases not matched to a gene: 10. CDR1 and CDR2 (germline): LNHDA, SQIVND (reference sequence). This CDR3 is CASSWSSGGALYEQYF. As DNA, the CDR3 is TGTGCCAGTAGTTGGAGTAGCGGGGGGGCTTTGTACGAGCAGTACTTC.

The sample holds one count of this clone. The V and J genes are TRBV6-2 or TRBV6-3 and TRBJ1-5, with unresolved D. The V end was cut by 2 bases, the J end by 5 bases, with 7 bases between. There are 13 residues in the CDR3. From germline, CDR1 is MNHEY and CDR2 SVGEGT. The CDR3 coding sequence is TGTGCCAGCAGTTACGAGCCGTATCAGCCCCAGCATTTT. Translating gives CASSYEPYQPQHF.

The chain is built from TRBV28 and TRBJ2-7; 7 bases agree with TRBD1. The germline CDR1 and CDR2 sequences are MDHEN and SYDVKM. Trimming cost V 2 bases and J 5 bases; bases outside gene matches: 3. The CDR3 runs to 13 residues. The CDR3 here is CASSLDRVHEQYF. CDR3 sequence (DNA): TGTGCCAGCAGTTTAGACAGGGTCCACGAGCAGTACTTC.